Presented here are 2 T cell receptor beta chains from one specimen sequenced in a study of prognosis after radiotherapy for stage I lung cancer. The authors amplified TCR beta CDR3 from genomic DNA using two-round multiplex PCR. The use of primers specific to each TRBV and TRBJ gene characterized first-round PCR. TCRdb reprocessed the multiplex PCR reads with MiXCR, giving one entry per CDR3 protein. Among about 27,000 distinct CDR3 sequences, 46% were seen once, and the ten largest hold about 15%. The input for sequencing was PBMCs, taken before or after stereotactic body radiation therapy (not recorded which). Receptors were obtained from a donor over 45 with non-small cell lung cancer.

This clonotype has a single count. The V and J genes are TRBV6-1 and TRBJ2-2, with TRBD1 identical over 7 bases. This CDR3 has 18 residues. J gave up 3 bases and V 6 bases, and 16 bases lay outside the gene matches. Germline CDR1 and CDR2: MNHNS and SASEGT. CDR3 in DNA: TGTGCCAGCAGGACCCGACAGGGTTTGAATTCGTACACCGGGGAGCTGTTTTTT. It is translated as CASRTRQGLNSYTGELFF.

This clonotype appeared once. The chain uses TRBV5-5 and TRBJ2-6, with D possibly matching TRBD1 (5 bases). This CDR3 has 16 residues. Trimming took off 9 bases at V and 1 base at J, with 17 bases between the two ends. Per the germline V gene, CDR1 is SGHKS and CDR2 is YYEKEE (reference sequence). The CDR3 here is CAITKSRVSGANVLTF. The CDR3 DNA reads TGTGCCATCACCAAATCCAGGGTTTCTGGGGCCAACGTCCTGACTTTC.